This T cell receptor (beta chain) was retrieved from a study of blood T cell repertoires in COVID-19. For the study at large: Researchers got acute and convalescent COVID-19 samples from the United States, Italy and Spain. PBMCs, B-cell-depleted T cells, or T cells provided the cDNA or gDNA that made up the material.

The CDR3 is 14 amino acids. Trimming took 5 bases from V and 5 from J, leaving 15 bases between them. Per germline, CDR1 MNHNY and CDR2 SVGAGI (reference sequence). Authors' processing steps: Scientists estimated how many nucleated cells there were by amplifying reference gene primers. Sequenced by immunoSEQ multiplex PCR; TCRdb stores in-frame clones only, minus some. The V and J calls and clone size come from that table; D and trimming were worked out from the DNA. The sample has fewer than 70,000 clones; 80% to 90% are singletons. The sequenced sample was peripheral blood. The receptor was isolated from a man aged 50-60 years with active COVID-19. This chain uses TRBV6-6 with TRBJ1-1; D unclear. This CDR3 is CASSPRRLSTEAFF. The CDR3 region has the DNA TGTGCCAGCAGTCCCCGCCGACTCTCGACTGAAGCTTTCTTT.